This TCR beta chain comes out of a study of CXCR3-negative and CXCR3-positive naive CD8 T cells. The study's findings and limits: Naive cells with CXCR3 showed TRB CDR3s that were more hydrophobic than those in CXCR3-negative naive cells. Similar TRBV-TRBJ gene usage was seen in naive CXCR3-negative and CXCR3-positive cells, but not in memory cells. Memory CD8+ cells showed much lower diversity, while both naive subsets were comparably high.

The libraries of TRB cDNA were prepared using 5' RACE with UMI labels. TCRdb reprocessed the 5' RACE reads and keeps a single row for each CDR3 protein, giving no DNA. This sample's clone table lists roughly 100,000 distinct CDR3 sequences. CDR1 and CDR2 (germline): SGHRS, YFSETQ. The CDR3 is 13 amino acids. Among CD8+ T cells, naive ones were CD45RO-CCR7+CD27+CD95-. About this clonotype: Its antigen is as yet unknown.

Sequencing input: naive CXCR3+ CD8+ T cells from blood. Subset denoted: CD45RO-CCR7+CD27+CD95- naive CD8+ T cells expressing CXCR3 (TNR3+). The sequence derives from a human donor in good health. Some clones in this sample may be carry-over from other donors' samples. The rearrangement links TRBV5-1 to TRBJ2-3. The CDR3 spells CASSLDITDTQYF.